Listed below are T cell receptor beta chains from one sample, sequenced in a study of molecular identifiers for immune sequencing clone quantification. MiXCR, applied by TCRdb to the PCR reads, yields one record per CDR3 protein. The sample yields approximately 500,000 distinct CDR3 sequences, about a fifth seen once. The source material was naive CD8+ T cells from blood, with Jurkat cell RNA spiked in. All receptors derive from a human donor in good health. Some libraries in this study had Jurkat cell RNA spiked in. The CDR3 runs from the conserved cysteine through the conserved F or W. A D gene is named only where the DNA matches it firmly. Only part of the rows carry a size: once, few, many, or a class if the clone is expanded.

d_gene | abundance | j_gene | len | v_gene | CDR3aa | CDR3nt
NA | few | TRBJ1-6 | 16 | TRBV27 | CASSLLTPTGDSPLHF | TGTGCCAGCAGTTTATTGACCCCCACCGGTGATTCACCCCTCCACTTT
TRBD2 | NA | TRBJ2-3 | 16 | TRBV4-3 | CASGHILAGSTDTQYF | TGCGCCAGCGGCCACATACTAGCGGGGTCCACAGATACGCAGTATTTT
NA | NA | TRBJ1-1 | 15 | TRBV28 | CVSSLNRDLNTEAFF | TGTGTCAGCAGTTTAAACAGGGACCTGAACACTGAAGCTTTCTTT
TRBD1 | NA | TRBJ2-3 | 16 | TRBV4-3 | CASSQRQGALTDTQYF | TGCGCCAGCAGCCAACGACAGGGTGCATTGACAGATACGCAGTATTTT
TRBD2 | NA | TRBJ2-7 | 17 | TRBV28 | CASSTGTSGSNSYEQYF | TGTGCCAGCAGTACCGGGACTAGCGGGAGCAACTCCTACGAGCAGTACTTC
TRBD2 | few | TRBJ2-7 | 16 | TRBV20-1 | CSARAPRLAVSYEQYF | TGCAGTGCTAGAGCCCCAAGACTAGCGGTCTCCTACGAGCAGTACTTC
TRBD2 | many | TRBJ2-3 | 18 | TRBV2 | CASSELRTSGGGEDTQYF | TGTGCCAGCAGTGAACTACGGACTAGCGGGGGGGGGGAAGATACGCAGTATTTT
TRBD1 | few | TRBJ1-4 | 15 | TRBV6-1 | CASRGQTATNEKLFF | TGTGCCAGCAGGGGACAGACGGCAACTAATGAAAAACTGTTTTTT
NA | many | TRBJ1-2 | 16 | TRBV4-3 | CASSQDHGVKGYGYTF | TGCGCCAGCAGCCAAGATCATGGGGTAAAAGGCTATGGCTACACCTTC
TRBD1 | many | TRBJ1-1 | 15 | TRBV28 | CASSSEDRENTEAFF | TGTGCCAGCAGTTCGGAAGACAGGGAGAACACTGAAGCTTTCTTT
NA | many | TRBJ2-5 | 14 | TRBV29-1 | CSVKRASLQETQYF | TGCAGCGTTAAAAGGGCGTCTTTACAAGAGACCCAGTACTTC
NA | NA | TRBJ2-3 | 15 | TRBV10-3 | CAISEPSGDTDTQYF | TGTGCCATCAGTGAGCCCTCAGGGGATACAGATACGCAGTATTTT
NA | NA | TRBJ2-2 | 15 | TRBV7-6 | CASGLFSDPVGELFF | TGTGCCAGCGGCTTATTTTCAGATCCGGTCGGGGAGCTGTTTTTT
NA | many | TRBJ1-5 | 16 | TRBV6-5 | CASSLLPGMGNQPQHF | TGTGCCAGCAGTTTACTCCCGGGGATGGGCAATCAGCCCCAGCATTTT
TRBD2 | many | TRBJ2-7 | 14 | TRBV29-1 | CSVEGRGRAYEQYF | TGCAGCGTTGAAGGGCGGGGGAGAGCCTACGAGCAGTACTTC
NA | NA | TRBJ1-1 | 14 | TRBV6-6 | CASSPLEMNTEAFF | TGTGCCAGCAGTCCTCTGGAGATGAACACTGAAGCTTTCTTT
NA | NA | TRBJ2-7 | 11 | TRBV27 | CASGLGGEQYF | TGTGCCAGCGGGCTGGGTGGCGAGCAGTACTTC
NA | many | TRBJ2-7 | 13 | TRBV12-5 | CASGPPSSYEQYF | TGTGCTAGTGGTCCGCCATCCTCCTACGAGCAGTACTTC
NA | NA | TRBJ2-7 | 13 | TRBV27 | CASSLVGARVQYF | TGTGCCAGCAGTTTGGTGGGGGCCCGGGTGCAGTACTTC
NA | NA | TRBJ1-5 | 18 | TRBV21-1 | CASSKKFDWTGKGQPQHF | TGTGCCAGCAGCAAGAAGTTTGATTGGACAGGGAAGGGCCAGCCCCAGCATTTT
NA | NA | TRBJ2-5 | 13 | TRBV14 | CASSPMGLETQYF | TGTGCCAGCAGCCCAATGGGGTTGGAGACCCAGTACTTC
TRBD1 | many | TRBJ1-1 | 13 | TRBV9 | CASSYRDSTEAFF | TGTGCCAGCAGCTATCGGGACAGCACTGAAGCTTTCTTT
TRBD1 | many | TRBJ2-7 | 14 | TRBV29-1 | CSVEVRDRGYEQYF | TGCAGCGTTGAAGTGAGGGACAGGGGTTACGAGCAGTACTTC
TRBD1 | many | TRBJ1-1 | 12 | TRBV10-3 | CAATTGGLEAFF | TGTGCCGCAACGACAGGGGGCTTAGAAGCTTTCTTT
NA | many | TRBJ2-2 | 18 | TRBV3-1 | CASSQETYGGQNTGELFF | TGTGCCAGCAGCCAAGAGACCTACGGGGGCCAGAACACCGGGGAGCTGTTTTTT
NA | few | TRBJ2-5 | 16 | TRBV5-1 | CASTPSGDLLLETQYF | TGCGCCAGCACCCCTTCCGGGGACCTACTGCTCGAGACCCAGTACTTC
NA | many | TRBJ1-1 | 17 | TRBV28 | CASSFWITTGLNTEAFF | TGTGCCAGCAGTTTCTGGATTACTACAGGGTTGAACACTGAAGCTTTCTTT
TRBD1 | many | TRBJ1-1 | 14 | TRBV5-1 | CASSYDRAYTEAFF | TGCGCCAGCAGTTACGACAGGGCTTACACTGAAGCTTTCTTT
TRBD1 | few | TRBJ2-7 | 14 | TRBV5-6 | CASCFGTASYEQYF | TGTGCCAGCTGCTTTGGGACAGCGTCCTACGAGCAGTACTTC
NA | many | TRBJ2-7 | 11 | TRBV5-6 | CASSSFYEQYF | TGTGCCAGCAGCTCTTTCTACGAGCAGTACTTC
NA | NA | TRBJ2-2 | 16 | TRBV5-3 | CASSLVAGPNTGELSF | TGTGCCAGCAGCTTGGTTGCAGGACCGAACACCGGGGAGCTGTCTTTT
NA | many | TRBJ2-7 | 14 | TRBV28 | CASSSGLRSYEQYF | TGTGCCAGCAGTTCGGGACTTCGCTCCTACGAGCAGTACTTC
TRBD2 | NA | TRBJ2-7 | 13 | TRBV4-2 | CASSHPTSGEQYF | TGTGCCAGCAGCCACCCGACTAGCGGCGAGCAGTACTTC
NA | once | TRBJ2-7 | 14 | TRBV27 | CASSPLVPLQGQYF | TGTGCCAGCAGTCCCCTCGTCCCACTACAGGGGCAGTACTTC
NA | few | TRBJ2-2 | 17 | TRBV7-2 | CASSLGLTGGNTGELFF | TGTGCCAGCAGCTTAGGCTTGACGGGGGGCAACACCGGGGAGCTGTTTTTT
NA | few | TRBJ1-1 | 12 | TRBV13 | CASSFVVSEAFF | TGTGCCAGCAGCTTCGTGGTCAGTGAAGCTTTCTTT
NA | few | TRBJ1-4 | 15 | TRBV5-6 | CASSLIAGGGEKLFF | TGTGCCAGCAGCTTAATAGCCGGAGGGGGAGAAAAACTGTTTTTT
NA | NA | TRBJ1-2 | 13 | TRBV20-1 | CSARAQDNYGYTF | TGCAGTGCTAGAGCGCAGGACAACTATGGCTACACCTTC
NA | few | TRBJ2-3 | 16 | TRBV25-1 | CASSEYPQAPRDTQYF | TGTGCCAGCAGTGAATACCCCCAGGCTCCCCGAGATACGCAGTATTTT
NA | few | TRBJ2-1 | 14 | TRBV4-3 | CASSRGPASNEQFF | TGCGCCAGCAGCCGAGGACCAGCGAGCAATGAGCAGTTCTTC
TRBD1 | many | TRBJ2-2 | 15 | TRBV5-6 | CASTGGQANTGELFF | TGTGCCAGTACAGGAGGACAGGCGAACACCGGGGAGCTGTTTTTT
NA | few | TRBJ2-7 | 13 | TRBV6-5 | CASSYSTPYEQYF | TGTGCCAGCAGTTACTCGACGCCCTACGAGCAGTACTTC
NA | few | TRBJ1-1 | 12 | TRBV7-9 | CASSFTQTEAFF | TGTGCCAGCAGCTTCACCCAGACTGAAGCTTTCTTT
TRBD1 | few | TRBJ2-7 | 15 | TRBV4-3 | CASSQTDRGHYEQYF | TGCGCCAGCAGCCAAACCGACAGGGGGCATTACGAGCAGTACTTC
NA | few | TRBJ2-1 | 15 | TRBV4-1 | CASSQDQGFSTEQFF | TGCGCCAGCAGCCAAGATCAGGGCTTTTCCACTGAGCAGTTCTTC
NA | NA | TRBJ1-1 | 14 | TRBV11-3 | CASSPRGAHTEAFF | TGTGCCAGCAGTCCGAGGGGGGCCCACACTGAAGCTTTCTTT
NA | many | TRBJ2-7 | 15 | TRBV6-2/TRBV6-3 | CASSYFPEELHEQYF | TGTGCCAGCAGTTACTTTCCTGAAGAACTCCACGAGCAGTACTTC
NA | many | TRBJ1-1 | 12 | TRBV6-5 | CASSTPGNEAFF | TGTGCCAGCAGTACTCCGGGAAATGAAGCTTTCTTT
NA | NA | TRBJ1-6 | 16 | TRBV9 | CASSPWEDSYNSPLHF | TGTGCCAGCAGCCCCTGGGAAGATTCCTATAATTCACCCCTCCACTTT
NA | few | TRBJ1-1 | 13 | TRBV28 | CASRPTGYTEAFF | TGTGCCAGCAGACCTACAGGTTACACTGAAGCTTTCTTT
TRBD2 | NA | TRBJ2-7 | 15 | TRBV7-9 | CASTFTTSGYYEQYF | TGTGCCAGCACCTTTACGACTAGCGGGTACTACGAGCAGTACTTC
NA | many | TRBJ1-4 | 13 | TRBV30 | CAWSRDLAEKLFF | TGTGCCTGGAGTCGAGACTTAGCTGAAAAACTGTTTTTT
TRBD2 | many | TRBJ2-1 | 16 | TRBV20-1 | CSARAFESGSIDEQFF | TGCAGTGCTAGAGCCTTCGAGAGCGGGAGCATTGATGAGCAGTTCTTC
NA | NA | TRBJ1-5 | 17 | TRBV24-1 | CATSDLFSGVGTDTQHF | TGTGCCACCAGTGATTTATTTAGCGGGGTAGGCACAGATACGCAGCATTTT
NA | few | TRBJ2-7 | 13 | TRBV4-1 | CASSQLITYEQYF | TGCGCCAGCAGCCAATTGATAACCTACGAGCAGTACTTC